This T cell receptor (beta chain) appears in the sequencing data of a study of T-cell reconstitution after alpha-beta-depleted transplantation in children. Broader study findings: Surviving recipient T cells and thymic progenitors accounted for the high day-60 TCRbeta diversity observed in some patients. Roughly two months post-transplant, alpha-beta T cells reportedly originated from several hundred graft clones that had expanded. At one year after transplant, newly produced T cells mostly accounted for T-cell counts and diversity.

This clonotype appeared a single time. Its antigen is still unknown. CDR3 size: 17 residues. The germline V gene encodes CDR1 SGHTA and CDR2 FQGTGA. J was trimmed by 0 bases and V by 2 bases; bases with no gene match: 6. The TCRbeta library was prepared with unique molecular identifiers. From the PCR reads, TCRdb called clonotypes with MiXCR, one entry per CDR3 protein. This table holds hundreds of thousands of distinct CDR3 sequences, about a tenth found once. Material: PBMCs, obtained before TCRalphabeta/CD19-depleted stem cell transplant. This receptor was obtained from a child under two years old with acute myeloid leukemia, due to receive a stem cell transplant. The V gene is TRBV7-3, the J gene TRBJ2-3; TRBD2 agrees at 9 bases. CDR3 sequence (DNA): TGTGCCAGCAGCTTAGGGTTTAGCGGGGGAAGCACAGATACGCAGTATTTT. Residues: CASSLGFSGGSTDTQYF.